A selection of T cell receptor beta chains follows, all from one sample in a study of vaccination and CD4 T cells after COVID-19. MiXCR, run by TCRdb on the PCR reads, gives a single entry per CDR3 protein. The table includes about 8,100 distinct CDR3 sequences, 55% to 70% detected once. These receptors' targets are unknown. The sample consisted of CD4+ T cells from blood, cultured in vitro. These receptors all come from a human donor who had recovered from COVID-19. CDR3s include the opening cysteine and the closing phenylalanine or tryptophan. D genes are given only for firm matches. Part of the rows lack a size; the others show once, few, many or a class for expanded clones.

.	.	TRBV29-1	TRBJ2-7	CSVGQQGYEQYF	TGCAGCGTGGGTCAACAGGGATACGAGCAGTACTTC
TRBD2	.	TRBV28	TRBJ2-7	CASRGTSGSYEQYF	TGTGCCAGCAGGGGGACTAGCGGCTCCTACGAGCAGTACTTC
.	.	TRBV2	TRBJ2-7	CASSEEGQTSYEQYF	TGTGCCAGCAGTGAAGAGGGACAAACCTCCTACGAGCAGTACTTC
TRBD2	.	TRBV2	TRBJ2-3	CASKVTSGSTDTQYF	TGTGCCAGCAAAGTCACTAGCGGTAGTACAGATACGCAGTATTTT
.	few	TRBV20-1	TRBJ2-7	CSARGQGPFYEQYF	TGCAGTGCTAGAGGGCAGGGGCCATTTTACGAGCAGTACTTC
.	few	TRBV12-3/TRBV12-4	TRBJ2-7	CASSLLGGGEQYF	TGTGCCAGCAGCCTCTTGGGGGGAGGCGAGCAGTACTTC
.	.	TRBV28	TRBJ1-2	CASSFGSNYGYTF	TGTGCCAGCAGTTTTGGCAGTAACTATGGCTACACCTTC
TRBD1	once	TRBV30	TRBJ1-2	CAWSPDRVSRGYTF	TGTGCCTGGAGCCCCGACAGGGTTAGTCGGGGCTACACCTTC
TRBD2	.	TRBV29-1	TRBJ2-1	CSVEVVAGPLRLFF	TGCAGCGTTGAGGTGGTAGCGGGGCCCCTCAGACTGTTCTTC
.	.	TRBV6-2/TRBV6-3	TRBJ2-7	CASYSLGTSYEQYF	TGTGCCAGTTACTCTCTGGGCACCTCCTACGAGCAGTACTTC
.	few	TRBV12-3/TRBV12-4	TRBJ2-7	CASSFLAGSYEQYF	TGTGCCAGCAGTTTTCTGGCAGGGAGCTACGAGCAGTACTTC
.	.	TRBV12-3/TRBV12-4	TRBJ1-3	CASSPSGNTIYF	TGTGCCAGCAGTCCGTCTGGAAACACCATATATTTT
TRBD2	.	TRBV25-1	TRBJ2-2	CASSDLGRGLASTGELFF	TGTGCCAGCAGTGATCTCGGGAGGGGACTAGCCTCCACCGGGGAGCTGTTTTTT
TRBD2	few	TRBV5-1	TRBJ2-5	CASSPLAGVETQYF	TGCGCCAGCAGCCCCCTAGCGGGGGTCGAGACCCAGTACTTC
.	few	TRBV7-2	TRBJ1-6	CASSLRPRGNSPLHF	TGTGCCAGCAGCTTAAGACCCCGAGGGAATTCACCCCTCCACTTT
.	.	TRBV7-2	TRBJ1-5	CASSVQGGQPQHF	TGTGCCAGCAGCGTTCAGGGAGGTCAGCCCCAGCATTTT
TRBD1	.	TRBV19	TRBJ2-5	CASSTGTGYMETQYF	TGTGCCAGTAGTACCGGGACAGGGTATATGGAGACCCAGTACTTC
.	.	TRBV19	TRBJ1-1	CASRPQGDTEAFF	TGTGCCAGTAGACCGCAGGGAGACACTGAAGCTTTCTTT
.	once	TRBV20-1	TRBJ1-2	CSARDRQGLEGYTF	TGCAGTGCTAGAGATCGCCAGGGTCTAGAGGGCTACACCTTC
.	.	TRBV28	TRBJ1-4	CASSSRFQEDEKLFF	TGTGCCAGCAGTTCTCGCTTTCAGGAAGACGAAAAACTGTTTTTT
.	once	TRBV2	TRBJ1-4	CASRTDATNEKLFF	TGTGCCAGCAGGACCGACGCAACTAATGAAAAACTGTTTTTT
.	few	TRBV6-4	TRBJ1-1	CASSAGPDTEAFF	TGTGCCAGCAGTGCGGGGCCCGACACTGAAGCTTTCTTT
.	.	TRBV2	TRBJ1-4	CASSEDKVYEKLFF	TGTGCCAGCAGTGAGGACAAGGTCTATGAAAAACTGTTTTTT
TRBD1	few	TRBV28	TRBJ1-1	CASSYDWTGTSRYTEAFF	TGTGCCAGCAGTTATGATTGGACAGGGACTAGTAGGTACACTGAAGCTTTCTTT
.	.	TRBV28	TRBJ1-5	CASSLGGVNQPQHF	TGTGCCAGCAGTTTAGGAGGGGTTAATCAGCCCCAGCATTTT
TRBD1	once	TRBV7-2	TRBJ1-1	CASSPGGNTEAFF	TGTGCCAGCAGCCCAGGGGGAAACACTGAAGCTTTCTTT
.	once	TRBV5-1	TRBJ1-1	CASSFGLARILNTEAFF	TGCGCCAGCAGCTTCGGTCTGGCCAGAATCCTGAACACTGAAGCTTTCTTT
.	few	TRBV12-3/TRBV12-4	TRBJ1-5	CASTPQGGNQPQHF	TGTGCCAGCACCCCTCAGGGCGGAAATCAGCCCCAGCATTTT
.	few	TRBV6-2/TRBV6-3	TRBJ2-7	CASSYRSYEQYF	TGTGCCAGCAGTTACCGTTCCTACGAGCAGTACTTC
TRBD1	once	TRBV23-1	TRBJ1-4	CASSLRRQGNEKLFF	TGCGCCAGCAGTCTCCGTCGACAGGGTAATGAAAAACTGTTTTTT
.	.	TRBV19	TRBJ2-5	CASSNLAKETQYF	TGTGCCAGTAGTAATCTCGCGAAAGAGACCCAGTACTTC
.	.	TRBV12-3/TRBV12-4	TRBJ2-4	CASTFGGIQYF	TGTGCCAGCACTTTCGGGGGTATTCAGTACTTC
TRBD2	.	TRBV6-2/TRBV6-3	TRBJ2-3	CASSRTSGGAGTDTQYF	TGTGCCAGCAGTAGGACTAGCGGGGGGGCCGGAACAGATACGCAGTATTTT
TRBD1	.	TRBV6-1	TRBJ1-2	CASSAGQGYGYTF	TGTGCCAGCAGTGCTGGACAGGGGTATGGCTACACCTTC
.	.	TRBV20-1	TRBJ1-4	CSGTSGFTNEKLFF	TGCAGTGGGACCTCAGGGTTTACTAATGAAAAACTGTTTTTT
.	.	TRBV7-9	TRBJ2-6	CASSSTGYLANVLTF	TGTGCCAGCAGCTCAACAGGTTATTTGGCCAACGTCCTGACTTTC
.	.	TRBV6-5	TRBJ2-7	CASSYSMVTGWDEQYF	TGTGCCAGCAGTTACTCGATGGTTACAGGGTGGGACGAGCAGTACTTC
TRBD1	.	TRBV2	TRBJ2-2	CASAGQGRNTGELFF	TGTGCCAGTGCTGGACAGGGTAGAAACACCGGGGAGCTGTTTTTT
.	few	TRBV6-5	TRBJ1-2	CASSYKNRVAGYTF	TGTGCCAGCAGTTACAAAAACAGGGTGGCTGGCTACACCTTC
.	.	TRBV15	TRBJ2-1	CATSMLGVKRTPTNEQFF	TGTGCCACCAGCATGTTAGGGGTTAAGAGGACTCCTACGAATGAGCAGTTCTTC
.	.	TRBV12-3/TRBV12-4	TRBJ2-7	CASSRTDSYEQYF	TGTGCCAGCAGCCGGACGGATTCCTACGAGCAGTACTTC
TRBD2	once	TRBV14	TRBJ2-5	CASSPGLAGVGQETQYF	TGTGCCAGCAGCCCGGGACTAGCGGGAGTTGGGCAAGAGACCCAGTACTTC
.	.	TRBV10-3	TRBJ1-1	CAISGQMNTEAFF	TGTGCCATCAGCGGACAGATGAACACTGAAGCTTTCTTT
.	few	TRBV6-2/TRBV6-3	TRBJ1-3	CASGSGNTIYF	TGTGCCAGCGGCTCTGGAAACACCATATATTTT
.	few	TRBV5-1	TRBJ1-1	CASSLLLRGGGAFF	TGCGCCAGCAGCTTGCTGCTCAGGGGAGGAGGAGCTTTCTTT